One T cell receptor (beta chain) is described in this entry. This CDR3 has 14 residues. Germline V gene lookup returns CDR1 SGHRS and CDR2 YFSETQ. The V and J ends lost 6 bases and 6 bases respectively, with 16 bases between them. The record originates from a study of cytomegalovirus exposure and HLA in healthy donors. PCR was performed using 60 Vbeta and 13 Jbeta primers. Profiled with immunoSEQ multiplex PCR; TCRdb holds only in-frame clones, not every one. The sample totals roughly 100,000 clones. This receptor was obtained from a middle-aged man in good health and CMV-seronegative. Sequencing was done on a sample of PBMCs. This chain links TRBV5-1 with TRBJ2-1; TRBD2 might be the D (6 bases). CDR3 in amino acids: CASNPTSFTNEQFF. The CDR3 nucleotides are TGCGCCAGCAACCCGACTAGTTTTACCAATGAGCAGTTCTTC.